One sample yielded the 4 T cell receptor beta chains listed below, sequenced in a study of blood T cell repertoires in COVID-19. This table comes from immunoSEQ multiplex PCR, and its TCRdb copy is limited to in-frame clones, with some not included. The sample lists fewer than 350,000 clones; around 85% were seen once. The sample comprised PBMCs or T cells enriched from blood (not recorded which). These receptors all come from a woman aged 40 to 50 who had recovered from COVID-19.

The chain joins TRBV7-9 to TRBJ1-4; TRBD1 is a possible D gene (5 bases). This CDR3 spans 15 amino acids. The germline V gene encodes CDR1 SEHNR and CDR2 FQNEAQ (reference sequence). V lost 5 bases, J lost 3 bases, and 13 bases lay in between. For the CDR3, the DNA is TGTGCCAGCAGCCGGGGGACGGCATCTAATGAAAAACTGTTTTTT. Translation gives CASSRGTASNEKLFF.

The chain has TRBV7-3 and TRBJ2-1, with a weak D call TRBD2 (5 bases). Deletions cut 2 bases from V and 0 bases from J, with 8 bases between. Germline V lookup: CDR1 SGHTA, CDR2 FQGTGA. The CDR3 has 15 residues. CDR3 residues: CASSLGSSSYNEQFF. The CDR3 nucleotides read TGTGCCAGCAGCTTAGGGAGTAGCTCCTACAATGAGCAGTTCTTC.

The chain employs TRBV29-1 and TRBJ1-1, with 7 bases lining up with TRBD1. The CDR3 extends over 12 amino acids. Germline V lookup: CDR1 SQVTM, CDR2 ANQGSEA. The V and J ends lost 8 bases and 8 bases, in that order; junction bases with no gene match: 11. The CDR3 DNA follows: TGCAGCTTCAGCCGGGACAGAGGGGAAGCTTTCTTT. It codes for CSFSRDRGEAFF. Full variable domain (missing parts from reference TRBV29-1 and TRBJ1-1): SAVISQKPSRDICQRGTSLTIQCQVDSQVTMMFWYRQQPGQSLTLIATANQGSEATYESGFVIDKFPISRPNLTFSTLTVSNMSPEDSSIYLCSFSRDRGEAFFGQGTRLTVV.

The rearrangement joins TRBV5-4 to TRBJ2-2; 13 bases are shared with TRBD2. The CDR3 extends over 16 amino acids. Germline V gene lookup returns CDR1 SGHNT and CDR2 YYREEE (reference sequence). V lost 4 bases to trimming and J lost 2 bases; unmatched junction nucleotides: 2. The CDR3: CASSTSGRANTGELFF. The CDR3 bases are TGTGCCAGCAGCACTAGCGGGAGGGCCAACACCGGGGAGCTGTTTTTT.